This TCR beta chain was obtained from a study of blood T cell repertoires in COVID-19 (dated by TCRdb to 2018 to 2021). About the full investigation: The collaborator samples originated in the United States, Italy and Spain and spanned the acute and convalescent phases of COVID-19. The material from the prospective study consisted of cDNA or gDNA derived from T cells, B-cell-depleted T cells, or PBMCs. The dataset comprised deeply sampled blood TCRbeta repertoires from subjects exposed to, actively infected with, or recovered from COVID-19. A freely available public database, intended as a resource for researchers studying the immune response to SARS-CoV-2, is where the repertoires were released. The samples were drawn from the first 160 participants of the ongoing ImmuneRACE study and from some 1,300 subjects provided by 6 global collaborators. Nearly every sample came with metadata listing a de-identified subject ID, COVID-19 status, age in years and sex. Where available, HLA class I and class II types were obtained from metadata supplied by the sample provider rather than from assay-based typing. What the study reported, not specific to this receptor: How much clinical and demographic metadata was included differed by source and by participant, and the metadata was provided uncurated.

V is reduced by 1 base and J by 3 bases, leaving a spacing of 7 bases between them. From the germline V gene (reference sequence), CDR1 is LGHDT and CDR2 is YNNKEL. From its cysteine to its phenylalanine, the CDR3 spans 13 amino acids. Kept here is only the CDR3 DNA, which spans 39 bases and is read in frame from base 1. As to this clone: Its specific antigen is unknown. The input lacks base qualities; no much larger clone sits a single base away.

Each collaborating institution followed its own protocols to collect whole blood in K2EDTA tubes. For TCRbeta analysis, collaborators shipped samples in one of three forms: frozen whole blood, isolated PBMCs, or DNA extracted from either of those sample types. TCRbeta CDR3 regions were amplified from genomic DNA by means of the immunoSEQ Assay, a bias-controlled multiplex PCR. As for the original processing: The number of nucleated cells in each sample was estimated from the amplification of reference gene primers within the assay. Sequence reads were collapsed and filtered to measure the absolute abundance of every unique TCRbeta CDR3 rearrangement. For each sample, productive Simpson clonality was calculated as the square root of Simpson's diversity index over productive rearrangements. Drawn from immuneACCESS, this table holds only the in-frame rearrangements with V and J called that TCRdb kept. Clones are partly lost; checked studies trace under half to an unresolved V gene and leave the rest unexplained. V, J and clone size derive from that table, while D and trimming were established from the DNA sequence. The sample contains approximately 200,000 clones, around 80% of them found a single time. The ten largest clones add up to roughly 5% of the sample.

The chain is made from TRBV3-1 (or the pseudogene TRBV3-2) and TRBJ2-7; the D gene cannot be named for sure. The sequenced sample consisted of peripheral blood. The receptor was derived from a human donor in a cohort sampled during active COVID-19. Here the CDR3 is given as CASSQGSVYEQYF. The DNA sequence is TGTGCCAGCAGCCAAGGTTCGGTCTACGAGCAGTACTTC.